The present T cell receptor (beta chain) was sequenced within a study of blood T cell repertoires in COVID-19. Germline V lookup: CDR1 LNHDA, CDR2 SQIVND (reference sequence). There are 15 residues in the CDR3. The V and J ends lost 9 bases and 0 bases, in that order; junction bases with no gene match: 6. The table came from immunoSEQ multiplex PCR; TCRdb's copy has only in-frame clones and leaves some out. This table holds 260,000 or so clones, about four fifths found once. The V and J genes are TRBV19 and TRBJ1-1, with 11 bases lining up with TRBD1. This TCR derives from a woman between 40 and 55 years old who had been exposed to COVID-19. The sample comprised PBMCs or T cells enriched from blood (not recorded which). In DNA, the CDR3 is TGTGCCAGCCTCGGGACAGGGGGTATGAACACTGAAGCTTTCTTT. Residues: CASLGTGGMNTEAFF.